This is a list of T cell receptor beta chains from one sample in a study of vaccination and CD4 T cells after COVID-19. One entry per CDR3 protein, called by TCRdb with MiXCR from the PCR reads. The sample lists fewer than 25,000 distinct CDR3 sequences, under 45% occurring once. For these TCRs, the target antigens are not known. This sample comprised CD4+ T cells from blood, cultured in vitro, obtained before SARS-CoV-2 vaccination. These receptors originate from a human donor who had recovered from COVID-19. Each CDR3 is given with its conserved first and last residue. The order of the fields is D gene, V gene, J gene, clone size, CDR3 protein, CDR3 DNA. D genes are given only for firm matches. Clone size is stated in some rows and not others, as once, few, many or a class when expanded.

>.|TRBV7-8|TRBJ2-7|.
CASSRRDTAYEQYF
TGTGCCAGCAGCCGGAGGGACACCGCCTACGAGCAGTACTTC
>.|TRBV2|TRBJ2-2|.
CASMELTNTGELFF
TGTGCCAGCATGGAGTTAACGAACACCGGGGAGCTGTTTTTT
>TRBD1|TRBV10-3|TRBJ1-1|few
CAISDRGRDTEAFF
TGTGCCATCAGTGACAGGGGGCGCGACACTGAAGCTTTCTTT
>.|TRBV6-1|TRBJ1-1|.
CASRINTNTEAFF
TGTGCCAGCAGGATAAACACGAACACTGAAGCTTTCTTT
>.|TRBV20-1|TRBJ2-5|few
CSARDSFRIETQYF
TGCAGTGCTAGAGATAGTTTTCGAATCGAGACCCAGTACTTC
>TRBD2|TRBV30|TRBJ2-3|.
CAWSWAGGDTQYF
TGTGCCTGGAGCTGGGCGGGGGGAGATACGCAGTATTTT
>.|TRBV2|TRBJ2-7|.
CASSERGYEQYF
TGTGCCAGCAGTGAAAGGGGTTACGAGCAGTACTTC
>TRBD2|TRBV7-9|TRBJ2-3|.
CASSLGAGETAADTQYF
TGTGCCAGCAGCTTAGGGGCGGGGGAGACTGCCGCAGATACGCAGTATTTT
>.|TRBV20-1|TRBJ1-4|.
CSALEGRTNEKLFF
TGCAGTGCTCTGGAAGGGCGAACTAATGAAAAACTGTTTTTT
>.|TRBV7-2|TRBJ1-1|few
CASSSQPNTEAFF
TGTGCCAGCAGCTCACAGCCGAACACTGAAGCTTTCTTT
>.|TRBV20-1|TRBJ1-5|.
CSASRGTNQSQHF
TGCAGTGCTAGTCGGGGGACGAATCAGTCCCAGCATTTT
>TRBD1|TRBV5-4|TRBJ2-5|.
CASSRGQVTETQYF
TGTGCCAGCAGCCGAGGACAGGTCACGGAGACCCAGTACTTC
>TRBD2|TRBV6-5|TRBJ2-5|few
CASSYSGSGYQETQYF
TGTGCCAGCAGTTACTCGGGTAGCGGGTACCAAGAGACCCAGTACTTC
>.|TRBV5-1|TRBJ1-2|.
CASSLDLGGYTF
TGCGCCAGCAGCTTGGACCTGGGGGGCTACACCTTC
>TRBD2|TRBV6-1|TRBJ2-7|few
CASGDAGAYEQYF
TGTGCCAGCGGTGACGCGGGGGCCTACGAGCAGTACTTC
>TRBD1|TRBV14|TRBJ1-1|.
CASSPGQGRVEAFF
TGTGCCAGCAGCCCCGGACAGGGGAGGGTAGAAGCTTTCTTT
>.|TRBV24-1|TRBJ1-5|few
CATSDPGPNQPQHF
TGTGCCACCAGTGACCCGGGACCCAATCAGCCCCAGCATTTT
>.|TRBV5-5|TRBJ1-1|few
CASSLDPGQNTEAFF
TGTGCCAGCAGCTTGGATCCGGGACAGAACACTGAAGCTTTCTTT
>TRBD1|TRBV11-2|TRBJ1-2|medium-sized
CASSPDGQGANYGYTF
TGTGCCAGCAGCCCGGACGGACAGGGAGCTAACTATGGCTACACCTTC
>.|TRBV20-1|TRBJ2-3|few
CSAIRQDKGTDTQYF
TGCAGTGCTATCAGACAGGACAAGGGCACAGATACGCAGTATTTT
>TRBD2|TRBV7-2|TRBJ2-7|.
CASSLEAGGIGEQYF
TGTGCCAGCAGCTTAGAAGCGGGAGGGATAGGGGAGCAGTACTTC
>.|TRBV6-1|TRBJ2-7|.
CASSRGPLSYEQYF
TGTGCCAGCAGTCGGGGGCCCCTCTCCTACGAGCAGTACTTC
>.|TRBV28|TRBJ1-2|few
CASSSQGLYGYTF
TGTGCCAGCAGTTCCCAGGGACTCTATGGCTACACCTTC
>.|TRBV7-2|TRBJ2-1|.
CASSLSPAPEQFF
TGTGCCAGCAGCTTAAGTCCCGCCCCTGAGCAGTTCTTC
>TRBD2|TRBV7-2|TRBJ2-2|.
CASRGLAGVPGELFF
TGTGCCAGCAGGGGACTAGCGGGAGTGCCCGGGGAGCTGTTTTTT
>TRBD1|TRBV7-8|TRBJ1-5|.
CASSITGDGGQPQHF
TGTGCCAGCAGCATCACAGGGGATGGTGGTCAGCCCCAGCATTTT
>TRBD1|TRBV6-2/TRBV6-3|TRBJ1-3|once
CASSAPTGTGNTIYF
TGTGCCAGCAGTGCCCCGACAGGGACCGGAAACACCATATATTTT
>.|TRBV25-1|TRBJ1-2|.
CASSDLATNGYTF
TGTGCCAGCAGTGATTTGGCAACAAATGGCTACACCTTC
>TRBD1|TRBV10-2|TRBJ2-7|.
CASSLQGYEQYF
TGCGCCAGCAGTTTACAGGGGTACGAGCAGTACTTC
>TRBD1|TRBV12-3/TRBV12-4|TRBJ1-3|.
CASRDRASGNTIYF
TGTGCCAGCAGAGACAGGGCCTCTGGAAACACCATATATTTT
>.|TRBV5-4|TRBJ2-5|once
CASSFGQRSLWETQYF
TGTGCCAGCAGCTTTGGACAGCGGTCGTTATGGGAGACCCAGTACTTC
>TRBD1|TRBV27|TRBJ2-5|.
CASSSLTGGIETQYF
TGTGCCAGCAGTTCATTGACAGGGGGTATAGAGACCCAGTACTTC
>.|TRBV19|TRBJ1-5|few
CASNHLGPGDQPQHF
TGTGCTAGTAACCACCTGGGGCCAGGGGATCAGCCCCAGCATTTT
>TRBD2|TRBV20-1|TRBJ2-5|.
CSASTLAGVEETQYF
TGCAGTGCCTCAACTCTAGCGGGAGTGGAAGAGACCCAGTACTTC
>.|TRBV7-9|TRBJ2-6|.
CASSSRLTGANVLTF
TGTGCCAGCAGCTCGCGTCTAACTGGGGCCAACGTCCTGACTTTC
>.|TRBV12-3/TRBV12-4|TRBJ1-2|.
CASSPGQTYYGYTF
TGTGCCAGCAGTCCAGGACAGACATACTATGGCTACACCTTC
>TRBD1|TRBV6-1|TRBJ1-5|few
CASSRRGDQPQHF
TGTGCCAGCAGCCGCAGGGGGGATCAGCCCCAGCATTTT
>.|TRBV6-2/TRBV6-3|TRBJ1-6|.
CASSGTDGLFRNF
TGTGCCAGCAGTGGGACGGACGGCCTTTTTCGAAACTTT
>TRBD1|TRBV7-8|TRBJ1-1|.
CASSSWRQGRTEAFF
TGTGCCAGCAGCTCCTGGAGACAGGGGCGGACTGAAGCTTTCTTT
>.|TRBV14|TRBJ1-2|.
CASSQVGSYGYTF
TGTGCCAGCAGCCAAGTGGGGTCCTATGGCTACACCTTC
>.|TRBV11-3|TRBJ2-7|.
CASSLDSDRTYEQYF
TGTGCCAGCAGCTTAGATTCCGACAGGACCTACGAGCAGTACTTC
>.|TRBV7-2|TRBJ1-1|few
CASSPYHSGARGTEAFF
TGTGCCAGCAGCCCGTATCACTCAGGGGCCCGTGGCACTGAAGCTTTCTTT
>.|TRBV12-3/TRBV12-4|TRBJ2-7|.
CASSLLGAGVGQYF
TGTGCCAGCAGTTTATTAGGGGCAGGGGTTGGGCAGTACTTC
>.|TRBV6-1|TRBJ1-4|.
CATRDNEKLFF
TGTGCCACCCGGGATAATGAAAAACTGTTTTTT
>TRBD1|TRBV6-1|TRBJ1-2|.
CASRGGQGVHYGYTF
TGTGCCAGCAGGGGGGGACAGGGGGTGCACTATGGCTACACCTTC
>.|TRBV6-5|TRBJ1-5|.
CASSYEVSTQPQHF
TGTGCCAGCAGTTATGAAGTTAGTACGCAGCCCCAGCATTTT
>TRBD1|TRBV5-5|TRBJ1-5|.
CASSLQGNQPQHF
TGTGCCAGCAGTTTACAGGGGAATCAGCCCCAGCATTTT
>TRBD1|TRBV12-3/TRBV12-4|TRBJ1-6|.
CASSYGTGARNSPLHF
TGTGCCAGCAGTTATGGGACAGGGGCGCGGAATTCACCCCTCCACTTT
>.|TRBV18|TRBJ2-7|.
CASSPQYGSYEQYF
TGTGCCAGCTCACCCCAGTACGGGTCCTACGAGCAGTACTTC
>TRBD1|TRBV19|TRBJ1-5|few
CASNYGTAEGPQHF
TGTGCCAGTAACTACGGGACAGCAGAAGGGCCCCAGCATTTT
>.|TRBV5-1|TRBJ2-1|.
CASSVNNQGSGYNEQFF
TGCGCCAGCAGCGTGAACAACCAGGGTAGCGGCTACAATGAGCAGTTCTTC
>.|TRBV7-2|TRBJ1-5|.
CASSSVQGVQPQHF
TGTGCCAGCAGCTCAGTACAGGGAGTTCAGCCCCAGCATTTT
>TRBD1|TRBV11-1|TRBJ1-2|.
CASSRLPPHLVGTGDKGYTF
TGTGCCAGCAGCCGCTTACCGCCTCACCTCGTCGGGACAGGGGATAAAGGCTACACCTTC
>.|TRBV7-9|TRBJ1-1|.
CASKRALGFTEAFF
TGTGCCAGCAAAAGGGCGCTCGGGTTCACTGAAGCTTTCTTT
>TRBD1|TRBV4-3|TRBJ1-2|.
CASSHAGTGPVYTF
TGCGCCAGCAGCCACGCCGGGACAGGTCCAGTCTACACCTTC
>TRBD2|TRBV15|TRBJ2-2|few
CATSREGLAGGELFF
TGTGCCACCAGCAGAGAGGGACTAGCGGGAGGGGAGCTGTTTTTT
>TRBD1|TRBV6-1|TRBJ1-2|few
CASSEGDSRELRGYTF
TGTGCCAGCAGTGAAGGGGACAGCCGAGAGCTTAGAGGCTACACCTTC
>.|TRBV5-1|TRBJ2-7|.
CASSYRGRLSDEQYF
TGCGCCAGCAGCTACCGGGGCAGGCTTTCCGACGAGCAGTACTTC
>.|TRBV6-1|TRBJ2-6|.
CASTIRAASGANVLTF
TGTGCCAGCACCATCAGGGCCGCTTCTGGGGCCAACGTCCTGACTTTC
>.|TRBV18|TRBJ2-3|.
CASSPRAGGTDTQYF
TGTGCCAGCTCACCACGGGCAGGGGGCACAGATACGCAGTATTTT